This TCR beta chain derives from a study of T cell clonality in common variable immunodeficiency. Produced via immunoSEQ multiplex PCR; TCRdb's table is partial and in-frame only. The repertoire consists of some 38,000 clones, none detected only once. This clone was seen many times. Its target is not known. The DNA ends 3 residues before the CDR3 does, and the rest of the CDR3 is filled in from the germline J gene. General study results and limits: Compared with healthy controls, CVID subjects showed increased TCRbeta clonality, mostly in about a third.

Heparinized whole blood, roughly 5 to 8.5 ml, came from each donor. V shed 4 bases, J shed 4 bases, and the junction held 9 bases outside the gene matches. The CDR3 contains 15 residues. The germline V gene has CDR1 DFQATT and CDR2 SNEGSKA (reference sequence). The clonotype was recovered from a person between 18 and 75 years old in good health. The sequencing input was peripheral blood mononuclear cells. V is TRBV20-1 and J is TRBJ2-5; 10 bases match TRBD1. CDR3 DNA (partial): TGCAGTGCTAATAACCGGGACAGGGGACGAGAGACC. Protein: CSANNRDRGRET. The entire CDR3 sequence reads CSANNRDRGRETQYF.